One T cell receptor beta chain is described in this entry. Its antigen is still unknown. The data are from a study of cytomegalovirus exposure and HLA in healthy donors. General study points: The study assumed roughly uniform donor sequencing depth for presence/absence analyses. The study dropped some indistinguishable V segments, TRBV6-2 and TRBV6-3 among them. Among the CMV-associated chains, a few were confirmed in vitro as specific for CMV antigens.

The PCR made use of 60 Vbeta and 13 Jbeta primers. Authors' processing steps: An analysis performed later counted 72 million or so unique TCR beta chains (around 10 million of them shared). Clones were sequenced by immunoSEQ multiplex PCR, and TCRdb holds only the in-frame ones, with some missing. Clone size and V and J calls were adopted from that table, with D and trimming inferred from the DNA. Here the sample spans fewer than 250,000 clones, over 60% being singletons. Per the germline V gene, CDR1 is SGHAT and CDR2 is FQNNGV. The CDR3 has 16 amino acids. J gave up 0 bases and V 5 bases, and 5 bases lay outside the gene matches.

Material for sequencing was PBMCs. This clonotype originated in a man under 40 in good health and CMV-seropositive. The chain has TRBV11-2 and TRBJ2-1, with 9 bases identical to TRBD2. The chain's CDR3 is CASSPISGSSYNEQFF. Written as DNA, the CDR3 is TGTGCCAGCAGCCCAATTAGCGGGAGCTCCTACAATGAGCAGTTCTTC.